This T cell receptor (beta chain) was identified in a study of blood T cell repertoires in COVID-19. As for the study in general: COVID-19 samples collected from the United States, Italy and Spain covered acute and convalescent phases.

Germline loops: CDR1 MGHRA, CDR2 YSYEKL. After removal of 0 bases from V and 8 bases from J, the junction contained 9 bases not matched to a gene. The CDR3 totals 17 residues. Under the authors' procedure: Estimated nucleated cell counts came from reference gene primer amplification. Generated by immunoSEQ multiplex PCR, the TCRdb table keeps only in-frame clones and is missing some. D and trimming were read from the DNA, whereas the V and J calls and clone size are those reported in that table. The sample shows 450,000 to 500,000 clones, around nine tenths of them seen only once. This TCR was sampled from a woman aged 60-75 years who had recovered from COVID-19. The chain links TRBV4-1 to TRBJ1-6, with 8 bases fitting TRBD1. Sample: PBMCs or T cells enriched from blood (not recorded which). CDR3 in amino acids: CASSQDRTGKNHSPLHF. The CDR3 nucleotides read TGCGCCAGCAGCCAAGATAGGACAGGGAAAAACCATTCACCCCTCCACTTT.